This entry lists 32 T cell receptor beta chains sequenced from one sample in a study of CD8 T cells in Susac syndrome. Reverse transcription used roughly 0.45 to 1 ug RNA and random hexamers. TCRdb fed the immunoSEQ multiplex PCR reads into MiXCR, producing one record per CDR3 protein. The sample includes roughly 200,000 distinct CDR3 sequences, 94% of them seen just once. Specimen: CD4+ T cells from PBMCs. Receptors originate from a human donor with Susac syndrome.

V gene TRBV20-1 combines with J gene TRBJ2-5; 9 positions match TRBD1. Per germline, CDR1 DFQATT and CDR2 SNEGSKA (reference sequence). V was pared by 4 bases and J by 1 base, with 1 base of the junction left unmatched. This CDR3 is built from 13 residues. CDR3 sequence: CSATDRGQETQYF. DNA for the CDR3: TGCAGTGCTACGGACAGGGGCCAAGAGACCCAGTACTTC.

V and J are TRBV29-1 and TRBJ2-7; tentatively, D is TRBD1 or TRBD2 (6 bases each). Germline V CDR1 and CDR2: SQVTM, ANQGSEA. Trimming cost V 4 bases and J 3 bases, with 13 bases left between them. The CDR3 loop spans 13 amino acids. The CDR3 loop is CSVGLGGHYEQYF. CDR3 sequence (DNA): TGCAGCGTTGGGTTAGGGGGGCACTACGAGCAGTACTTC.

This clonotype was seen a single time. This CDR3 is CSVEGPLGRGVYNEQFF. The DNA of the CDR3 is TGCAGCGTTGAAGGCCCCCTCGGGCGGGGGGTTTACAATGAGCAGTTCTTC. The chain carries TRBV29-1 and TRBJ2-1; TRBD2 agrees at 8 bases. J lost 4 bases, V lost 1 base, and 12 bases had no gene match. Germline CDR1 is SQVTM and CDR2 is ANQGSEA. The CDR3 has 17 residues.

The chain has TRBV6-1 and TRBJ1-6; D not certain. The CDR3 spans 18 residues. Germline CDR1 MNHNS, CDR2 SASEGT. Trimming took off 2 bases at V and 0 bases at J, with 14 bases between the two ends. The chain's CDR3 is CASSERAVGSSYNSPLHF. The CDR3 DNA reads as TGTGCCAGCAGTGAAAGGGCCGTCGGGAGCTCCTATAATTCACCCCTCCACTTT.

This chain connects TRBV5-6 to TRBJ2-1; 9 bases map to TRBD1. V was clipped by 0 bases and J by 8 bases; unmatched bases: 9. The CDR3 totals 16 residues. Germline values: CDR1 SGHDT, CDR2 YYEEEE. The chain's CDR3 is CASSLAPGQGRYEQFF. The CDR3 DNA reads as TGTGCCAGCAGCTTGGCCCCGGGACAGGGAAGGTATGAGCAGTTCTTC.

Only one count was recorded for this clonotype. The chain's CDR3 is CASGLDGSYNEQFF. The CDR3 coding sequence is TGTGCTAGTGGTTTGGACGGGTCCTACAATGAGCAGTTCTTC. The gene calls are TRBV12-5 and TRBJ2-1; D not resolved. Per the germline V gene, CDR1 is LGHNT and CDR2 is FRNRAP. Trimming cost V 1 base and J 1 base, with 5 bases left between them. The CDR3 contains 14 residues.

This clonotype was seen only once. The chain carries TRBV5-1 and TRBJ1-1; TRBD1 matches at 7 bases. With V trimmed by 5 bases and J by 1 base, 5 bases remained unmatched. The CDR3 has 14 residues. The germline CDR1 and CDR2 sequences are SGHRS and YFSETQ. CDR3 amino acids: CASSTGAENTEAFF. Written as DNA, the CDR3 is TGCGCCAGCAGTACAGGGGCCGAGAACACTGAAGCTTTCTTT.

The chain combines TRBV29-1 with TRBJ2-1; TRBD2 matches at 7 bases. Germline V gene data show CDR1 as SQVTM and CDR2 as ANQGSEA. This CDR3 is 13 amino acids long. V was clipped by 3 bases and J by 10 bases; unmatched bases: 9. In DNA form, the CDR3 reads TGCAGCGTTGATAACGGCGGGCGGGGGGAGCAGTTCTTC. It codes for CSVDNGGRGEQFF.

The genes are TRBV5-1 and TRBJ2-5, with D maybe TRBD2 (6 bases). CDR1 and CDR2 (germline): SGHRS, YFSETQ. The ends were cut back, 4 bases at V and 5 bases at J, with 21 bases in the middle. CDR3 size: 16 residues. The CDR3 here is CASSGGTPFFGETQYF. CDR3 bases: TGCGCCAGCAGCGGGGGGACTCCCTTCTTCGGGGAGACCCAGTACTTC.

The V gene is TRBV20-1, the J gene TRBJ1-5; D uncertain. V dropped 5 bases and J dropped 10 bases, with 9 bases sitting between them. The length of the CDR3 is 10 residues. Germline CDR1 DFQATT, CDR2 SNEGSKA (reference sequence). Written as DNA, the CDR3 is TGCAGTGCTCAAGATGGTCCCCAGCATTTT. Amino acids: CSAQDGPQHF.

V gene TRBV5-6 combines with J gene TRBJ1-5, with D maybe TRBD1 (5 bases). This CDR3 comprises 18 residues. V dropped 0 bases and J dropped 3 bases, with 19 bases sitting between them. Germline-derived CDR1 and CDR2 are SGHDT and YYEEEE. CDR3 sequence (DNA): TGTGCCAGCAGCTTGGGGGGCCGCGGGGCAGGCCACAATCAGCCCCAGCATTTT. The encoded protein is CASSLGGRGAGHNQPQHF.

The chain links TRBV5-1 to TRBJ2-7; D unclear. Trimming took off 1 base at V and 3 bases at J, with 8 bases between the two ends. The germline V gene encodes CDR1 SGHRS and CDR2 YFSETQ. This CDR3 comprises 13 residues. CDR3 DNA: TGCGCCAGCAGCTTGCAGCAGGACTACGAGCAGTACTTC. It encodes CASSLQQDYEQYF.

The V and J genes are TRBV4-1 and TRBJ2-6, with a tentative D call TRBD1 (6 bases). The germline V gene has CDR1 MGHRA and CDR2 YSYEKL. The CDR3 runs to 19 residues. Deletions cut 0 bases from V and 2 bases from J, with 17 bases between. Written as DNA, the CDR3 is TGCGCCAGCAGCCAAGATCGGGCAGGGGCGACAGCTGGGGCCAACGTCCTGACTTTC. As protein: CASSQDRAGATAGANVLTF.

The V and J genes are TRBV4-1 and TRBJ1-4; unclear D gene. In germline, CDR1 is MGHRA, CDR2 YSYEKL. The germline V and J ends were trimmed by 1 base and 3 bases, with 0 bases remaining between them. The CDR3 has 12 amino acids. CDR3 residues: CASSQANEKLFF. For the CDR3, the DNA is TGCGCCAGCAGCCAAGCTAATGAAAAACTGTTTTTT.

The CDR3 here is CASSLITGINEKLFF. The DNA of the CDR3 is TGCGCCAGCAGCTTAATCACAGGGATTAATGAAAAACTGTTTTTT. The rearrangement uses TRBV5-1 and TRBJ1-4; possible D gene TRBD1, 6 bases. This CDR3 comprises 15 residues. Germline V gene data show CDR1 as SGHRS and CDR2 as YFSETQ. Trimming took off 2 bases at V and 4 bases at J, with 12 bases between the two ends.

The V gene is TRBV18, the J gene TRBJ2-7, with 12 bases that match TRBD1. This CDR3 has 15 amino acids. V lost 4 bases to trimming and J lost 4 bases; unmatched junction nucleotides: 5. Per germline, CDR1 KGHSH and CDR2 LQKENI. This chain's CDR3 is CASSLPGQGAYEQYF. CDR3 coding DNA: TGTGCCAGCTCACTCCCGGGACAGGGGGCTTACGAGCAGTACTTC.

In DNA, the CDR3 is TGCAGCGTGGCCAGTGGGTCCCGGGGCTACGAGCAGTACTTC. It encodes CSVASGSRGYEQYF. The chain joins TRBV29-1 to TRBJ2-7; TRBD2 is a possible D gene (5 bases). V was cut by 6 bases and J by 3 bases, with 18 bases left in between. CDR1 is SQVTM, CDR2 ANQGSEA, per germline. The CDR3 is made up of 14 amino acids.

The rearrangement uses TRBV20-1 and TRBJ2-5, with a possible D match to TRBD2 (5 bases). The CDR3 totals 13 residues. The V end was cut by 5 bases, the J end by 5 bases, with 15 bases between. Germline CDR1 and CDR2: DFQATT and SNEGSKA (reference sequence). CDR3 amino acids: CSAPLEVGETQYF. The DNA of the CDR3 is TGCAGTGCTCCTTTGGAGGTCGGGGAGACCCAGTACTTC.

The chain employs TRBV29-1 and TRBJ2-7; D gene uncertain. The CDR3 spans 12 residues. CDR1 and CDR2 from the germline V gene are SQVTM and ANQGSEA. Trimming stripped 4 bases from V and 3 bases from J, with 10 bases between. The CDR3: CSVGGSSYEQYF. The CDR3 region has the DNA TGCAGCGTTGGTGGCAGTAGCTACGAGCAGTACTTC.

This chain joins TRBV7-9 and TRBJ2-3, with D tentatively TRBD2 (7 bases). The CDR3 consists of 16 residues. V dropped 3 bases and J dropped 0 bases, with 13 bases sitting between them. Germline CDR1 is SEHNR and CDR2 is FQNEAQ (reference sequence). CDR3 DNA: TGTGCCAGCAGCTTCGGGGGGCCCCCGAGCACAGATACGCAGTATTTT. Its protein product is CASSFGGPPSTDTQYF.

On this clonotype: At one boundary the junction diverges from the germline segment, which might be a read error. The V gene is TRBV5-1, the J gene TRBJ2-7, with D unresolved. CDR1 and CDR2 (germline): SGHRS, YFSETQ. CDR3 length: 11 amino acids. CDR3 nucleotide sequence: TGTGCCAGCAGCTTGGACTACGAGCAGTACTTC. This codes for CASSLDYEQYF.

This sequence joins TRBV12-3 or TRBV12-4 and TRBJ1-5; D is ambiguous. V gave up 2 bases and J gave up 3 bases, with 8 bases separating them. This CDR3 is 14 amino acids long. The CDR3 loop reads CASSLWQANQPQHF. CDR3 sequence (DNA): TGTGCCAGCAGTTTATGGCAGGCCAATCAGCCCCAGCATTTT.

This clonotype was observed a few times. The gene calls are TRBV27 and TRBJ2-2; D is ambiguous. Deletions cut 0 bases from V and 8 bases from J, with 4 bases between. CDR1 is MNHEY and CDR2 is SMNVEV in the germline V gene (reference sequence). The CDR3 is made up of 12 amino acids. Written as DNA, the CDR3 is TGTGCCAGCAGTTTATCGAGGGGGGAGCTGTTTTTT. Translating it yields CASSLSRGELFF.

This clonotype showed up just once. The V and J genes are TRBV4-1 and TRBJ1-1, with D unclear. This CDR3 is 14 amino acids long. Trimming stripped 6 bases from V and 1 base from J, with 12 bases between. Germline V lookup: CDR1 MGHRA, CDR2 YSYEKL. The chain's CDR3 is CASRQSVANTEAFF. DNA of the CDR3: TGCGCCAGCAGACAATCTGTTGCGAACACTGAAGCTTTCTTT.

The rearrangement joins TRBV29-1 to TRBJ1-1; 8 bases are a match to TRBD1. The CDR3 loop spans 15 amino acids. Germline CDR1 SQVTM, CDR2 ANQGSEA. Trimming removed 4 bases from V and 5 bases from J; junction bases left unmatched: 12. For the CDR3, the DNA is TGCAGCGTTGCCCCTCTGGACAGGGCGGGTACTGAAGCTTTCTTT. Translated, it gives CSVAPLDRAGTEAFF.

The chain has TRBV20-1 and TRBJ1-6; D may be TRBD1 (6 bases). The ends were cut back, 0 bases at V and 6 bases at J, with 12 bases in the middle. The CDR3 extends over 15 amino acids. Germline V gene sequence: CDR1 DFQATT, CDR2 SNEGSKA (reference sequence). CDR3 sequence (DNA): TGCAGTGCTAGAGATCCGACAGGTGGTAATTCACCCCTCCACTTT. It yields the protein CSARDPTGGNSPLHF.

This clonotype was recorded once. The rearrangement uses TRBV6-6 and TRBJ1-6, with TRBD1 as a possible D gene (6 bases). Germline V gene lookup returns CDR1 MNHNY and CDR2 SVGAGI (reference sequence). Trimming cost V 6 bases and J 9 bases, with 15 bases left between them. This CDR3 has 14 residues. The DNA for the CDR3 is TGTGCCAGCAGGCCCGTCAGGGGTACTTCACCCCTCCACTTT. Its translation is CASRPVRGTSPLHF.

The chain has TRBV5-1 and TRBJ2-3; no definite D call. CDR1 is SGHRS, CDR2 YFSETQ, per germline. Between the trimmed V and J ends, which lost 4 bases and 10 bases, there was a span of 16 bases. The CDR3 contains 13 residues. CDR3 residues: CASSPWTGLPQYF. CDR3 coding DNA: TGCGCCAGCAGCCCCTGGACGGGTCTCCCGCAGTATTTT. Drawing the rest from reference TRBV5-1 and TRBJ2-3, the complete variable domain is KAGVTQTPRYLIKTRGQQVTLSCSPISGHRSVSWYQQTPGQGLQFLFEYFSETQRNKGNFPGRFSGRQFSNSRSEMNVSTLELGDSALYLCASSPWTGLPQYFGPGTRLTVL.

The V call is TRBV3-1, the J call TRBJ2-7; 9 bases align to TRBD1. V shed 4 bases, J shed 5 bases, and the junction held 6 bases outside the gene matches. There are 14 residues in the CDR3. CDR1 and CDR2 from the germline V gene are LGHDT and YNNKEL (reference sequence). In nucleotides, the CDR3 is TGTGCCAGCAGCCTGGGACAGGGTGCCCACGAGCAGTACTTC. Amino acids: CASSLGQGAHEQYF.

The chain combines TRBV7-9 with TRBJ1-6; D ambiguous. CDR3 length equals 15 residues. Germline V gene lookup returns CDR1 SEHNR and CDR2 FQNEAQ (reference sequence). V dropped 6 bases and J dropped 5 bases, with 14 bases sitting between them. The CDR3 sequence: CASRGYHLDNSPLHF. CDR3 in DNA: TGTGCCAGCAGGGGATATCACCTAGATAATTCACCCCTCCACTTT.

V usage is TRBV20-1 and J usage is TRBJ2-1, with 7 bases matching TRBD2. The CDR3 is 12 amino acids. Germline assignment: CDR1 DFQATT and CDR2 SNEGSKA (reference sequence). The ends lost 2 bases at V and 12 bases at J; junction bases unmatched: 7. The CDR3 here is CSARLPGGGQFF. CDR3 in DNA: TGCAGTGCTAGACTTCCTGGGGGGGGGCAGTTCTTC.

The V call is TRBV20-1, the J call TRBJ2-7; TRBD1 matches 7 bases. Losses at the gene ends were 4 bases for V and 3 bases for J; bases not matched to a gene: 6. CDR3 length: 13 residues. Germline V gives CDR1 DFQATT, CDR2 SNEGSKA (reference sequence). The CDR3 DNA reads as TGCAGTGCTACCGGACAGGCCGTCTACGAGCAGTACTTC. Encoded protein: CSATGQAVYEQYF.